One and the same sample provided the 20 T cell receptor beta chains below, sequenced in a study of a mutant IDH1 vaccine in newly diagnosed glioma. Assay used: immunoSEQ multiplex PCR; TCRdb lists only in-frame clones, some missing. This sample carries about 88,000 clones, over 75% of them seen once, and the ten largest clones take 5.3%. The time point is: baseline, week 1 (first vaccination visit). The treatment here: pre-vaccination baseline after standard-of-care therapy. Sequenced here: PBMCs, sampled from a glioma patient treated with radiotherapy, temozolomide or both. These TCRs come from a man aged 40-50 years with glioma. Some clones in this sample may be carry-over from other donors' samples.

This clone was observed a single time. The chain couples TRBV5-6 to TRBJ1-2, with D possibly TRBD1 on 5 matching bases. The CDR3 loop spans 14 amino acids. The ends were cut back, 4 bases at V and 5 bases at J, with 15 bases in the middle. The germline gives CDR1 SGHDT, CDR2 YYEEEE. In nucleotides, the CDR3 is TGTGCCAGCAGCCCCGGGACGGCTATTTATGGCTACACCTTC. Protein sequence: CASSPGTAIYGYTF.

A single count supports this clone. The chain links TRBV10-3 to TRBJ1-2; D unclear. The CDR3 contains 12 residues. Germline CDR1 reads ENHRY; CDR2 reads SYGVKD. V shed 7 bases and J shed 2 bases, with 8 bases lying between them. Here the CDR3 DNA reads TGTGCCATCACGGGAGGGAACTATGGCTACACCTTC. Residues: CAITGGNYGYTF.

The chain has TRBV7-9 and TRBJ2-7, with D perhaps assigned TRBD1 or TRBD2 (6 bases each). Germline-derived CDR1 and CDR2 are SEHNR and FQNEAQ (reference sequence). V was clipped by 5 bases and J by 6 bases, with 17 bases between them. This CDR3 spans 14 amino acids. For the CDR3, the DNA is TGTGCCAGCAGCCTGGTTAGAGGGGGGACCGAGCAGTACTTC. Its translation: CASSLVRGGTEQYF. Full variable domain (rest looked up from reference TRBV7-9 and TRBJ2-7): DTGVSQNPRHKITKRGQNVTFRCDPISEHNRLYWYRQTLGQGPEFLTYFQNEAQLEKSRLLSDRFSAERPKGSFSTLEIQRTEQGDSAMYLCASSLVRGGTEQYFGPGTRLTVT.

The chain combines TRBV7-2 with TRBJ2-7, with 7 bases matching TRBD2. The CDR3 consists of 14 residues. The ends lost 5 bases at V and 3 bases at J; junction bases unmatched: 7. Looked up from germline, CDR1 is SGHTA and CDR2 is FQGNSA. For the CDR3, the DNA is TGTGCCAGCAGCCGGGGGGAGTTACGCTACGAGCAGTACTTC. Its protein product is CASSRGELRYEQYF.

This clone was observed a handful of times. This chain links TRBV7-9 with TRBJ1-2; no reliable D call. CDR1 is SEHNR, CDR2 FQNEAQ, per germline (reference sequence). This CDR3 contains 13 residues. V dropped 5 bases and J dropped 4 bases, with 11 bases sitting between them. The CDR3 sequence is CASSREVLYGYTF. CDR3 nucleotide sequence: TGTGCCAGCAGCCGTGAAGTTCTCTATGGCTACACCTTC.

This chain connects TRBV29-1 to TRBJ1-3; maybe TRBD1 (5 bases). The CDR3 contains 16 residues. The V and J ends lost 4 bases and 0 bases respectively, with 16 bases between them. In germline, CDR1 is SQVTM, CDR2 ANQGSEA. The CDR3 DNA reads TGCAGCGTTGGACAGTCCCTACCATCCTCTGGAAACACCATATATTTT. Protein product: CSVGQSLPSSGNTIYF.

This chain uses TRBV27 with TRBJ2-1; D is possibly TRBD1 or TRBD2 (5 bases each). V lost 2 bases and J lost 9, with 20 bases in between. Per the germline V gene, CDR1 is MNHEY and CDR2 is SMNVEV (reference sequence). There are 16 residues in the CDR3. As DNA, the CDR3 is TGTGCCAGCAGTTTACCGCAGGGAGTTAGAGCGCGTGAGCAGTTCTTC. Encoded protein: CASSLPQGVRAREQFF.

J is TRBJ2-1 and V is TRBV7-8; 14 positions match TRBD2. The CDR3 covers 19 residues. The junction had 13 bases not matched to a gene; V was cut back by 5 bases and J by 4 bases. In germline, CDR1 is SGHVS, CDR2 FQNEAQ. DNA of the CDR3: TGTGCCAGCAGCAGCCGACTAGCGGGGGGGCTAGACGGGTACAATGAGCAGTTCTTC. The encoded protein is CASSSRLAGGLDGYNEQFF.

The chain uses TRBV5-4 and TRBJ2-2, with 9 bases fitting TRBD1. V shed 2 bases and J 3 bases; nucleotides not matched to a gene: 5. This CDR3 spans 16 amino acids. Looked up from germline, CDR1 is SGHNT and CDR2 is YYREEE (reference sequence). CDR3 sequence (DNA): TGTGCCAGCAGCTTAAGGGACAGGGAGGACACCGGGGAGCTGTTTTTT. Protein: CASSLRDREDTGELFF.

This clone was found a few times. The chain uses TRBV7-9 and TRBJ2-7; a possible D gene is TRBD1 (6 bases). The germline V and J ends were trimmed by 6 bases and 1 base, with 13 bases remaining between them. The CDR3 extends over 14 amino acids. Germline assignment: CDR1 SEHNR and CDR2 FQNEAQ (reference sequence). In DNA form, the CDR3 reads TGTGCCAGCAGTTACGGACAGCCGTCCTACGAGCAGTACTTC. It codes for CASSYGQPSYEQYF.

The chain carries TRBV25-1 and TRBJ2-3, with D hard to call. CDR3 length equals 12 residues. Germline values: CDR1 MGHDK, CDR2 SYGVNS. Trimming cost V 4 bases and J 6 bases, with 8 bases left between them. CDR3 protein: CASSGRRDTQYF. Here the CDR3 DNA reads TGTGCCAGCAGTGGCCGAAGGGATACGCAGTATTTT.

The rearrangement uses TRBV2 and TRBJ1-6, with 10 positions matching TRBD1. The trim removed 6 bases at V and 10 bases at J, leaving 6 bases unmatched. The CDR3 has 14 residues. Germline loops: CDR1 SNHLY, CDR2 FYNNEI. Written as DNA, the CDR3 is TGTGCCAGCAGCAAGGACAGGGGGGGGTCACCCCTCCACTTT. It translates to CASSKDRGGSPLHF.

The V gene is TRBV2, the J gene TRBJ2-7; D ambiguous. The CDR3 is 11 amino acids. V lost 6 bases and J lost 3, with 6 bases in between. CDR1 and CDR2 from the germline V gene are SNHLY and FYNNEI. CDR3 loop: CASRSSYEQYF. The CDR3 nucleotides read TGTGCCAGCAGATCCAGCTACGAGCAGTACTTC.

This clone was detected only a few times. V and J are TRBV5-8 and TRBJ2-2; 9 bases agree with TRBD1. J gave up 3 bases and V 4 bases, and 10 bases lay outside the gene matches. Germline V gene lookup returns CDR1 SGHTS and CDR2 YDEGEE. The CDR3 contains 17 residues. CDR3 bases: TGTGCCAGCAGCGCGAACAGGGGGCGTGAGGACACCGGGGAGCTGTTTTTT. Translating it yields CASSANRGREDTGELFF. Using reference TRBV5-8 and TRBJ2-2 for the parts outside the CDR3, the full variable domain is EAGVTQSPTHLIKTRGQQATLRCSPISGHTSVYWYQQALGLGLQFLLWYDEGEERNRGNFPPRFSGRQFPNYSSELNVNALELEDSALYLCASSANRGREDTGELFFGEGSRLTVL.

On this clone: The sample has other DNA sequences that encode this CDR3 too. V usage is TRBV20-1 and J usage is TRBJ2-5; D may be TRBD1 (5 bases). The CDR3 has 11 amino acids. V was shortened by 6 bases and J by 5 bases, with 10 bases between the two germline ends. CDR1 DFQATT and CDR2 SNEGSKA come from the germline V gene (reference sequence). CDR3 sequence reads: CSAPRGETQYF. CDR3 nucleotide sequence: TGCAGTGCACCTAGGGGTGAGACCCAGTACTTC.

The chain uses TRBV5-1 and TRBJ2-6; TRBD1 aligns across 11 bases. The trim removed 3 bases at V and 0 bases at J, leaving 8 bases unmatched. This CDR3 region has 19 residues. Germline V gene lookup returns CDR1 SGHRS and CDR2 YFSETQ. As DNA, the CDR3 is TGCGCCAGCAGCTCCCAGGGACAGGGGGGCTTCTCTGGGGCCAACGTCCTGACTTTC. Translating it yields CASSSQGQGGFSGANVLTF.

The chain is built from TRBV19 and TRBJ1-4, with D maybe TRBD1 (6 bases). The CDR3 totals 14 residues. Germline V lookup: CDR1 LNHDA, CDR2 SQIVND (reference sequence). Trimming shortened V by 6 bases and J by 0 bases, and 8 bases separated the two germline ends. CDR3 amino acids: CASRRQATNEKLFF. In nucleotides, the CDR3 is TGTGCCAGTAGACGACAGGCAACTAATGAAAAACTGTTTTTT.

The chain couples TRBV7-9 to TRBJ1-6, with D maybe TRBD1 (5 bases). Germline CDR1 SEHNR, CDR2 FQNEAQ (reference sequence). This CDR3 contains 14 residues. V was pared by 3 bases and J by 9 bases, with 12 bases between. This CDR3 reads CASSFEGTGSPLHF. DNA of the CDR3: TGTGCCAGCAGCTTTGAGGGGACGGGTTCACCCCTCCACTTT.

V and J are TRBV19 and TRBJ2-7; D tentatively fits TRBD1 or TRBD2 (5 bases each). The germline V gene encodes CDR1 LNHDA and CDR2 SQIVND (reference sequence). V lost 0 bases and J 0 bases, leaving 9 bases between the germline ends. This CDR3 region has 15 residues. This chain's CDR3 is CASSIERDGSYEQYF. CDR3 DNA sequence: TGTGCCAGTAGTATAGAAAGGGACGGCTCCTACGAGCAGTACTTC.

This clone was observed once. The gene calls are TRBV19 and TRBJ2-3; a possible D gene is TRBD2 (5 bases). V lost 3 bases, J lost 6 bases, and 19 bases lay in between. The germline V gene encodes CDR1 LNHDA and CDR2 SQIVND (reference sequence). The CDR3 is made up of 16 amino acids. CDR3 loop: CASSMGGQPLGDTQYF. The CDR3 nucleotides read TGTGCCAGTAGTATGGGCGGGCAGCCTCTCGGGGATACGCAGTATTTT.